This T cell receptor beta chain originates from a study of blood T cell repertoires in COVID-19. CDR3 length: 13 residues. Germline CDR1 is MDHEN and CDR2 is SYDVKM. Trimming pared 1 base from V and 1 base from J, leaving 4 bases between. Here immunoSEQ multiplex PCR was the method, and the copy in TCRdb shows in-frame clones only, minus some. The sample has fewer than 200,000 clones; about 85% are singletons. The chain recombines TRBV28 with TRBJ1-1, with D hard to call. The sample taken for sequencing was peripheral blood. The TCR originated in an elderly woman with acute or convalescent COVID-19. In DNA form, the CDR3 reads TGTGCCAGCAGTTTATACGGGAACACTGAAGCTTTCTTT. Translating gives CASSLYGNTEAFF.